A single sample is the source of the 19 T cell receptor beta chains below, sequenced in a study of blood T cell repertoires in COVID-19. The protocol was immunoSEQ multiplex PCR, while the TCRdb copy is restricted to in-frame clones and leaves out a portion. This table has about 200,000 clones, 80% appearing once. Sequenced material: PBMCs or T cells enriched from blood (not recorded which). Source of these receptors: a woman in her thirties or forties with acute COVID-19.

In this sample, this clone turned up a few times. For the CDR3, the DNA is TGTGCCATCATACCGGGGGACGGAAACACCATATATTTT. Protein product: CAIIPGDGNTIYF. The chain links TRBV2 to TRBJ1-3; tentatively, D is TRBD1 (5 bases). The CDR3 runs to 13 residues. Deletions cut 10 bases from V and 4 bases from J, with 14 bases between. Germline CDR1 and CDR2: SNHLY and FYNNEI. Based on the CDR3 plus reference TRBV2 and TRBJ1-3, the full variable domain is EPEVTQTPSHQVTQMGQEVILRCVPISNHLYFYWYRQILGQKVEFLVSFYNNEISEKSEIFDDQFSVERPDGSNFTLKIRSTKLEDSAMYFCAIIPGDGNTIYFGEGSWLTVV.

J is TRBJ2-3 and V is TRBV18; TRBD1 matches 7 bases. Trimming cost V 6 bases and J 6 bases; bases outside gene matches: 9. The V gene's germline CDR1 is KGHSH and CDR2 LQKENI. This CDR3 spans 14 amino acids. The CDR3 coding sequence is TGTGCCAGCTCTAGGGACAGTGGCGAGGATACGCAGTATTTT. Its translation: CASSRDSGEDTQYF. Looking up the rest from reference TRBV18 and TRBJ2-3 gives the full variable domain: NAGVMQNPRHLVRRRGQEARLRCSPMKGHSHVYWYRQLPEEGLKFMVYLQKENIIDESGMPKERFSAEFPKEGPSILRIQQVVRGDSAAYFCASSRDSGEDTQYFGPGTRLTVL.

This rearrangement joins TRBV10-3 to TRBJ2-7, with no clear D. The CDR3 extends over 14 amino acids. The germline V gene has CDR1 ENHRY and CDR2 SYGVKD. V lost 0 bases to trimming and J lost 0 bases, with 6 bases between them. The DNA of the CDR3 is TGTGCCATCAGTGAGTCTTACAACTCCTACGAGCAGTACTTC. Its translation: CAISESYNSYEQYF.

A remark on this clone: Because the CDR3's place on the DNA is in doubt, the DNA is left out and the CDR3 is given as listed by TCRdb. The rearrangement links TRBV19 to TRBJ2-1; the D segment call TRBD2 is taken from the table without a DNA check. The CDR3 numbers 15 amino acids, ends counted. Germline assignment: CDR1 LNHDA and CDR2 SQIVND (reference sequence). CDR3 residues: CASTSGEAGDNEQFF.

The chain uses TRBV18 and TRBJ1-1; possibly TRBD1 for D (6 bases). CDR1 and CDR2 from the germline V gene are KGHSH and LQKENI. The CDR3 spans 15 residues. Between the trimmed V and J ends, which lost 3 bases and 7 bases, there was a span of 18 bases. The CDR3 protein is CASSPALDRNNEAFF. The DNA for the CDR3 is TGTGCCAGCTCACCTGCCTTGGACAGAAATAATGAAGCTTTCTTT.

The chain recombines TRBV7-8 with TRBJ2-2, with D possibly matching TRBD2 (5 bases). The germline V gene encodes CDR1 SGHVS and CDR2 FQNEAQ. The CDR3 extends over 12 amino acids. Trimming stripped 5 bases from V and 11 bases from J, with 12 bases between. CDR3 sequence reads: CASSLGLSELFF. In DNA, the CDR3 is TGTGCCAGCAGCCTTGGACTCAGCGAGCTGTTTTTT.

CDR3 DNA sequence: TGTGCCAGCAGCCGGCAGACAGGGCTTGAGGTGAATGAGCAGTTCTTC. It specifies CASSRQTGLEVNEQFF. This chain connects TRBV4-2 to TRBJ2-1, with 7 bases identical to TRBD1. The CDR3 has 16 residues. Trimming cost V 4 bases and J 7 bases; bases outside gene matches: 13. Germline V lookup: CDR1 LGHNA, CDR2 YNFKEQ.

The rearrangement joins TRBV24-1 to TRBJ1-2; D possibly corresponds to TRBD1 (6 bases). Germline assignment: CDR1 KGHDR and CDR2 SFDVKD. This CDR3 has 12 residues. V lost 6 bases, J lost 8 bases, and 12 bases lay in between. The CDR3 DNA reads TGTGCCACCAGTCACGTACAGGGAGGCTACACCTTC. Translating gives CATSHVQGGYTF.

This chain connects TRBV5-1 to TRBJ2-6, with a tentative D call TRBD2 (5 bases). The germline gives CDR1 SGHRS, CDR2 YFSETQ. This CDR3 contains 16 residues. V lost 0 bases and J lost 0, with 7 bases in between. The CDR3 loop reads CASSLGRGSGANVLTF. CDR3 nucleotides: TGCGCCAGCAGCTTGGGTCGGGGCTCTGGGGCCAACGTCCTGACTTTC. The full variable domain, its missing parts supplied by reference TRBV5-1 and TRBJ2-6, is KAGVTQTPRYLIKTRGQQVTLSCSPISGHRSVSWYQQTPGQGLQFLFEYFSETQRNKGNFPGRFSGRQFSNSRSEMNVSTLELGDSALYLCASSLGRGSGANVLTFGAGSRLTVL.

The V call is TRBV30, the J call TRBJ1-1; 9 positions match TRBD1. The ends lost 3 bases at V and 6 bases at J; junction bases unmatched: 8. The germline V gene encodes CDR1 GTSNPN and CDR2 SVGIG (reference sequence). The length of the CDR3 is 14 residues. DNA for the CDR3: TGTGCCTGGAGGTCAGACAGGGGGGTCGCTGAAGCTTTCTTT. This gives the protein CAWRSDRGVAEAFF.

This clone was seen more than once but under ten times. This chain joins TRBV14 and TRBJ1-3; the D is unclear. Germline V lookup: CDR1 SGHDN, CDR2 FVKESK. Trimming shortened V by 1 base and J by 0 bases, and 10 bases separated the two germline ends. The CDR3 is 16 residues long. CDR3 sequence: CASSQVGRSSGNTIYF. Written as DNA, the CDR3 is TGTGCCAGCAGCCAAGTGGGGAGAAGCTCTGGAAACACCATATATTTT.

CDR3 amino acids: CAISEWPSGTEAFF. DNA of the CDR3: TGTGCCATCAGTGAATGGCCAAGTGGCACTGAAGCTTTCTTT. This chain joins TRBV10-3 and TRBJ1-1; no clear D. V lost 3 bases, J lost 4 bases, and 12 bases lay in between. The CDR3 is 14 residues long. Germline CDR1 ENHRY, CDR2 SYGVKD.

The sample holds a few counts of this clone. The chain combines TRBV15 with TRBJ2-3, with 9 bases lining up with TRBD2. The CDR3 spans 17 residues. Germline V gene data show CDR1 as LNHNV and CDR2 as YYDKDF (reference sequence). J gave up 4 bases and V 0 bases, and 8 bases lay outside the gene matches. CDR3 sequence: CATSRDRSSGVPDTQYF. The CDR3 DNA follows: TGTGCCACCAGCAGAGATCGGTCTAGCGGGGTCCCAGATACGCAGTATTTT.

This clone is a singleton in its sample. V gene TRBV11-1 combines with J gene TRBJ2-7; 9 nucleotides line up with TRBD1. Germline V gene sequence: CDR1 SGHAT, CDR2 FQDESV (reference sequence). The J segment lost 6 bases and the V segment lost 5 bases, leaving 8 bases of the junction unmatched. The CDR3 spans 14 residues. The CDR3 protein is CASSRRTGVGEQYF. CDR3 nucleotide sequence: TGTGCCAGCAGCCGACGGACAGGGGTGGGCGAGCAGTACTTC.

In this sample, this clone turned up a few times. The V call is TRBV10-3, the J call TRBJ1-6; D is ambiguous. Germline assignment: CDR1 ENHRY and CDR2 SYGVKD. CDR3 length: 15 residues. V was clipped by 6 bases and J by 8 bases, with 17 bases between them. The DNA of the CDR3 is TGTGCCATCAGGACCGGAGGAGGGAGGCATTCACCCCTCCACTTT. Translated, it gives CAIRTGGGRHSPLHF.

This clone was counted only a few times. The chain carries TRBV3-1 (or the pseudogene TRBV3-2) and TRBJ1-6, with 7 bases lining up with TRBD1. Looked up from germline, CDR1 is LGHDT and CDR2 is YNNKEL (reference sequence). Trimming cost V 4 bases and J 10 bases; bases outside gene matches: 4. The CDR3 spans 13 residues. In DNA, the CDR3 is TGTGCCAGCAGCCCAGGGGGACAGTCACCCCTCCACTTT. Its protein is CASSPGGQSPLHF.

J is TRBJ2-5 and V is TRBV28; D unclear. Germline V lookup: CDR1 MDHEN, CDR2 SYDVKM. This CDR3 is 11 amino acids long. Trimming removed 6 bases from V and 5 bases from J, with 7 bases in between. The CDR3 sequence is CASSLSETQYF. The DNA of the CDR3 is TGTGCCAGCAGCCTGTCGGAGACCCAGTACTTC. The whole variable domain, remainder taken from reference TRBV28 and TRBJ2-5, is DVKVTQSSRYLVKRTGEKVFLECVQDMDHENMFWYRQDPGLGLRLIYFSYDVKMKEKGDIPEGYSVSREKKERFSLILESASTNQTSMYLCASSLSETQYFGPGTRLLVL.

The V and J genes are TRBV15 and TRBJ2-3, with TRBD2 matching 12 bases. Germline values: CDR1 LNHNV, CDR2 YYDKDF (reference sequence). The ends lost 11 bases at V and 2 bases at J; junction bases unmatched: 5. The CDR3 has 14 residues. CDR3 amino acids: CASGLAGNTDTQYF. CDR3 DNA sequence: TGTGCCTCTGGACTAGCGGGGAACACAGATACGCAGTATTTT.

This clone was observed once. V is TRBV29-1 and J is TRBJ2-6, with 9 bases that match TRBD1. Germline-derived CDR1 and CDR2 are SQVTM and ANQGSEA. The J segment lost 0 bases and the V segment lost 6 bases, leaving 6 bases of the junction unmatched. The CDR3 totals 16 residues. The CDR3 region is CSVRDRAGSGANVLTF. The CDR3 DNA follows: TGCAGCGTCAGGGACAGGGCCGGCTCTGGGGCCAACGTCCTGACTTTC.